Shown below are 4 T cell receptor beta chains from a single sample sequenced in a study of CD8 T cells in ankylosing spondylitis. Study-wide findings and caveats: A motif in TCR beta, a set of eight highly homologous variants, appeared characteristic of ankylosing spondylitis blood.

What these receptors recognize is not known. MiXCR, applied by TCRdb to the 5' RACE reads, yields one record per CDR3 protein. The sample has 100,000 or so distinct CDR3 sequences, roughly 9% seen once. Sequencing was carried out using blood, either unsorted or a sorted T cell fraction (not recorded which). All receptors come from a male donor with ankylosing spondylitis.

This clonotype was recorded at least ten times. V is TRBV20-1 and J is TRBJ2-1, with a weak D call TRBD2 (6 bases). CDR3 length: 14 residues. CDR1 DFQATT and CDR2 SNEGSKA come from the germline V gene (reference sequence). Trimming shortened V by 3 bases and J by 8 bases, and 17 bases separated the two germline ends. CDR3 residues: CSARSGRESDEQFF. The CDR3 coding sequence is TGCAGTGCTAGGAGCGGTCGGGAGAGCGATGAGCAGTTCTTC.

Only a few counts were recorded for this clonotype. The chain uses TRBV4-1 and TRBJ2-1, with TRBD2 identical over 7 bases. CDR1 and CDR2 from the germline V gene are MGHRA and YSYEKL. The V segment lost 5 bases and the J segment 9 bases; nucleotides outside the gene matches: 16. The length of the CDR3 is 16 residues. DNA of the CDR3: TGCGCCAGCAGCATCCGGACTAGAATGGGACTCGGTGAGCAGTTCTTC. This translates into CASSIRTRMGLGEQFF.

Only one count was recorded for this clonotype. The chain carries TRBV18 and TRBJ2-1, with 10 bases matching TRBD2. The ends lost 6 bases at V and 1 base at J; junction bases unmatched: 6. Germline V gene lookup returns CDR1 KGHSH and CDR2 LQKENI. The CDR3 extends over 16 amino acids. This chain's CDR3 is CASSSTSGQSYNEQFF. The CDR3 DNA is TGTGCCAGCTCGTCGACTAGCGGGCAGTCCTACAATGAGCAGTTCTTC.

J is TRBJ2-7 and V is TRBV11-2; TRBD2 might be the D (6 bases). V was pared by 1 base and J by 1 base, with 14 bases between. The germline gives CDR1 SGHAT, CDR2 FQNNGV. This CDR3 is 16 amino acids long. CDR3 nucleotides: TGTGCCAGCAGCTTAGGACCCGGGACTGTTTCCTACGAGCAGTACTTC. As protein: CASSLGPGTVSYEQYF.